The 23 T cell receptor beta chains listed next were all sequenced from one sample in a study of spatial heterogeneity in lung cancer. TCRdb reprocessed the 5' RACE reads with MiXCR, giving one entry per CDR3 protein. The sample includes roughly 120,000 distinct CDR3 sequences, 9% to 15% of them seen just once. Time point given: blood at routine non-recurrence follow-up after resection. The sequenced material consisted of unsorted whole RNA from tumor, nontumor lung or frozen PBMC. The sample was PBMCs, taken at follow-up. All receptors derive from a male donor with early-stage non-small cell lung cancer.

This chain connects TRBV11-2 to TRBJ1-5; D ambiguous. Germline loops: CDR1 SGHAT, CDR2 FQNNGV. The CDR3 sequence is 13 residues long. With 0 bases removed from V and 7 bases from J, the gap between germline ends came to 7 bases. CDR3 DNA: TGTGCCAGCAGCTTAGAAAGGGAACAGCCCCAGCATTTT. The encoded protein is CASSLEREQPQHF.

V usage is TRBV7-2 and J usage is TRBJ1-2; 8 bases agree with TRBD1. The CDR3 contains 15 residues. Trimming at V came to 5 bases and at J to 4 bases, leaving 9 bases not matched to a gene. Germline V lookup: CDR1 SGHTA, CDR2 FQGNSA. The CDR3 DNA sequence: TGTGCCAGCAGCCCGGCCCTGGGACAGGTCTATGGCTACACCTTC. Protein sequence: CASSPALGQVYGYTF.

This clonotype appeared many times. The chain combines TRBV29-1 with TRBJ2-2, with TRBD2 matching over 9 bases. Trimming took 5 bases from V and 0 from J; bases not matched to a gene: 4. The length of the CDR3 is 15 residues. Looked up from germline, CDR1 is SQVTM and CDR2 is ANQGSEA. CDR3 coding DNA: TGCAGCGTTCGACTAGCGGATACGAACACCGGGGAGCTGTTTTTT. Translated, it gives CSVRLADTNTGELFF.

This clonotype was seen more than once but under ten times. The rearrangement joins TRBV27 to TRBJ1-2, with 9 nucleotides matching TRBD1. This CDR3 has 15 residues. Germline values: CDR1 MNHEY, CDR2 SMNVEV (reference sequence). The V gene end was trimmed by 2 bases and the J gene end by 7 bases; junction bases not matched to a gene: 8. CDR3 nucleotides: TGTGCCAGCAGTTTACCGACAGGGGGATCTCGTGGCTACACCTTC. Its translation is CASSLPTGGSRGYTF.

This clonotype was seen ten or more times. The chain is built from TRBV6-5 and TRBJ1-2, with D possibly TRBD1 on 5 matching bases. This CDR3 region has 14 residues. CDR1 and CDR2 (germline): MNHEY, SVGAGI. The V gene lost 3 bases and the J gene lost 7 bases, with 15 bases spanning the gap. The CDR3 DNA is TGTGCCAGCAGTTATCTGGGGGAAAGCTCTGGCTACACCTTC. Its translation is CASSYLGESSGYTF.

This clonotype was detected a few times. The rearrangement joins TRBV29-1 to TRBJ2-7; 7 bases agree with TRBD2. CDR3 length: 13 residues. Germline CDR1 reads SQVTM; CDR2 reads ANQGSEA. Trimming took 7 bases from V and 3 from J; bases not matched to a gene: 9. CDR3 in amino acids: CSARGGSHYEQYF. In DNA form, the CDR3 reads TGCAGCGCCCGGGGCGGGAGCCACTACGAGCAGTACTTC.

This clonotype was detected ten times or more. CDR3 residues: CASRRQVGGEKLFF. The CDR3 nucleotides are TGTGCCAGCAGACGACAGGTCGGTGGTGAAAAACTGTTTTTT. This chain connects TRBV12-3 or TRBV12-4 to TRBJ1-4; D might be TRBD1 (6 bases). The CDR3 runs 14 residues. Trimming removed 6 bases from V and 7 bases from J, with 15 bases in between.

The V and J genes are TRBV10-3 and TRBJ1-3, with TRBD1 as a possible D gene (6 bases). V was clipped by 4 bases and J by 4 bases, with 11 bases between them. Germline lookup yields CDR1 ENHRY and CDR2 SYGVKD. The CDR3 consists of 14 residues. CDR3 in amino acids: CAISGWGAGNTIYF. CDR3 coding DNA: TGTGCCATCAGTGGATGGGGGGCCGGAAACACCATATATTTT.

This clonotype was detected a few times. The genes are TRBV28 and TRBJ2-3; D is undetermined. V gave up 5 bases and J gave up 3 bases, with 9 bases separating them. The germline gives CDR1 MDHEN, CDR2 SYDVKM. The length of the CDR3 is 13 residues. DNA for the CDR3: TGTGCCAGCAGTCGGGTTTGGACAGATACGCAGTATTTT. It specifies CASSRVWTDTQYF.

V gene TRBV19 combines with J gene TRBJ2-3; D is undetermined. V was cut by 4 bases and J by 4 bases, with 12 bases left in between. The CDR3 has 14 residues. Per germline, CDR1 LNHDA and CDR2 SQIVND (reference sequence). CDR3 loop: CASSNPPGADTQYF. The CDR3 DNA is TGTGCCAGTAGTAATCCCCCTGGAGCAGATACGCAGTATTTT. Looking up the rest from reference TRBV19 and TRBJ2-3 gives the full variable domain: DGGITQSPKYLFRKEGQNVTLSCEQNLNHDAMYWYRQDPGQGLRLIYYSQIVNDFQKGDIAEGYSVSREKKESFPLTVTSAQKNPTAFYLCASSNPPGADTQYFGPGTRLTVL.

This clonotype occurred a few times. This chain joins TRBV4-3 and TRBJ1-6; D is unclear. Germline V lookup: CDR1 LGHNA, CDR2 YSLEER. V was trimmed by 1 base and J by 7 bases, leaving 11 bases between them. The CDR3 contains 15 residues. The CDR3 nucleotides are TGCGCCAGCAGCCAAGTAGGCGGCAGGAATTCACCCCTCCACTTT. Amino acids: CASSQVGGRNSPLHF.

V is TRBV19 and J is TRBJ2-1, with 7 bases fitting TRBD2. This CDR3 region has 15 residues. Germline lookup yields CDR1 LNHDA and CDR2 SQIVND (reference sequence). Losses at the gene ends were 8 bases for V and 8 bases for J; bases not matched to a gene: 15. In nucleotides, the CDR3 is TGTGCCAGTCACTCAATGGGGACTACATTATATGAGCAGTTCTTC. Its translation: CASHSMGTTLYEQFF.

This chain joins TRBV4-1 and TRBJ2-7; D unclear. Germline CDR1 MGHRA, CDR2 YSYEKL. Trimming shortened V by 1 base and J by 1 base, and 8 bases separated the two germline ends. The CDR3 runs 14 residues. CDR3 DNA sequence: TGCGCCAGCAGCCAAGCAGACCGGTCCTACGAGCAGTACTTC. This gives the protein CASSQADRSYEQYF.

The chain uses TRBV5-4 and TRBJ1-3, with 8 bases lining up with TRBD1. With V trimmed by 2 bases and J by 6 bases, 4 bases remained unmatched. The length of the CDR3 is 14 residues. Germline CDR1 and CDR2: SGHNT and YYREEE (reference sequence). The CDR3 nucleotides are TGTGCCAGCAGCTTAGGACAGGGTGAAAACACCATATATTTT. It encodes CASSLGQGENTIYF.

This clonotype has ten or more counts. The CDR3 bases are TGCAGCGTGGGATACACAGGGGGCCGAGAGACCCAGTACTTC. Its translation: CSVGYTGGRETQYF. V is TRBV29-1 and J is TRBJ2-5, with 9 nucleotides matching TRBD1. V was pared by 6 bases and J by 4 bases, with 9 bases of the junction left unmatched. The V gene's germline CDR1 is SQVTM and CDR2 ANQGSEA. There are 14 residues in the CDR3.

V gene TRBV6-1 combines with J gene TRBJ2-7, with D perhaps assigned TRBD1 or TRBD2 (6 bases each). V dropped 8 bases and J dropped 5 bases, with 19 bases sitting between them. CDR3 size: 14 residues. CDR1 and CDR2 (germline): MNHNS, SASEGT. CDR3 residues: CASGTGAIVHEQYF. The CDR3 DNA reads TGTGCCAGCGGTACGGGGGCTATAGTCCACGAGCAGTACTTC.

This clonotype was seen a few times. The chain employs TRBV25-1 and TRBJ2-1; 13 nucleotides line up with TRBD2. Germline assignment: CDR1 MGHDK and CDR2 SYGVNS. J was trimmed by 6 bases and V by 7 bases; bases with no gene match: 3. The CDR3 consists of 14 residues. CDR3 residues: CASTRLAGGNEQFF. As DNA, the CDR3 is TGTGCCAGCACCAGACTAGCGGGGGGCAATGAGCAGTTCTTC.

Many counts were recorded for this clonotype. This chain joins TRBV7-2 and TRBJ2-2; D might be TRBD1 (5 bases). From germline, CDR1 is SGHTA and CDR2 FQGNSA. Trimming stripped 2 bases from V and 5 bases from J, with 9 bases between. CDR3 length: 14 amino acids. The CDR3 DNA sequence: TGTGCCAGCAGCTTATTAGCAGGGACCGGGGAGCTGTTTTTT. Its translation: CASSLLAGTGELFF.

V gene TRBV12-3 or TRBV12-4 combines with J gene TRBJ2-3; D remains unclear. This CDR3 region has 11 residues. Trimming removed 10 bases at V and 5 bases at J, with 10 bases between. CDR3 residues: CATSPQDTQYF. The CDR3 DNA reads TGTGCCACCTCGCCACAAGATACGCAGTATTTT.

This clonotype was counted between two and nine times. The chain links TRBV7-2 to TRBJ1-1; TRBD1 aligns across 8 bases. The germline CDR1 and CDR2 sequences are SGHTA and FQGNSA. J was trimmed by 11 bases and V by 5 bases; bases with no gene match: 13. This CDR3 region has 14 residues. This CDR3 is CASSRFTGGSKAFF. CDR3 coding DNA: TGTGCCAGCAGCCGATTCACAGGGGGATCGAAGGCTTTCTTT. Using reference TRBV7-2 and TRBJ1-1 for the parts outside the CDR3, the full variable domain is GAGVSQSPSNKVTEKGKDVELRCDPISGHTALYWYRQSLGQGLEFLIYFQGNSAPDKSGLPSDRFSAERTGGSVSTLTIQRTQQEDSAVYLCASSRFTGGSKAFFGQGTRLTVV.

This clonotype showed up just a few times. V usage is TRBV11-2 and J usage is TRBJ2-3, with D unclear. CDR3 length equals 12 residues. V lost 1 base, J lost 7 bases, and 6 bases lay in between. Germline loops: CDR1 SGHAT, CDR2 FQNNGV. The CDR3 protein is CASSLGTNTQYF. CDR3 nucleotides: TGTGCCAGCAGCTTAGGGACGAATACGCAGTATTTT.

There are a few counts of this clonotype. The chain employs TRBV5-1 and TRBJ2-7; D unresolved. Germline loops: CDR1 SGHRS, CDR2 YFSETQ. The CDR3 has 12 amino acids. V gave up 0 bases and J gave up 5 bases, with 6 bases separating them. The CDR3 loop is CASSLEFHEQYF. CDR3 in DNA: TGCGCCAGCAGCTTGGAGTTCCACGAGCAGTACTTC.

Ten or more counts support this clonotype. This chain's CDR3 is CASSHGGGASRETQYF. In nucleotides, the CDR3 is TGTGCCAGCAGCCACGGAGGGGGCGCTTCTCGAGAGACCCAGTACTTC. The V call is TRBV3-1, the J call TRBJ2-5, with a possible D match to TRBD1 (7 bases). Germline V gene data show CDR1 as LGHDT and CDR2 as YNNKEL (reference sequence). CDR3 size: 16 residues. Trimming took 3 bases from V and 4 from J, leaving 18 bases between them.